This T cell receptor beta chain was recovered during a study of blood T cells in healthy people across ages. PCR was performed a second time for about 7 to 11 cycles using a sample-barcoded 5' primer and a J-beta primer mix. TCRdb reanalysed the 5' RACE reads using MiXCR and keeps one entry per CDR3 protein. The data contain 1.5 million to 2 million distinct CDR3 sequences, 28% of them singletons. The CDR3 extends over 16 amino acids. CDR1 PRHDT and CDR2 FYEKMQ come from the germline V gene (reference sequence). V was cut by 6 bases and J by 3 bases, with 20 bases left in between. This chain uses TRBV13 with TRBJ2-5, with D perhaps TRBD2 (6 bases). Sequencing was done on a sample of blood. The sequence derives from a young woman in good health. This chain's CDR3 is CASRLRGSKDKETQYF. The CDR3 DNA is TGTGCCAGCAGACTTCGGGGGTCCAAAGATAAAGAGACCCAGTACTTC.